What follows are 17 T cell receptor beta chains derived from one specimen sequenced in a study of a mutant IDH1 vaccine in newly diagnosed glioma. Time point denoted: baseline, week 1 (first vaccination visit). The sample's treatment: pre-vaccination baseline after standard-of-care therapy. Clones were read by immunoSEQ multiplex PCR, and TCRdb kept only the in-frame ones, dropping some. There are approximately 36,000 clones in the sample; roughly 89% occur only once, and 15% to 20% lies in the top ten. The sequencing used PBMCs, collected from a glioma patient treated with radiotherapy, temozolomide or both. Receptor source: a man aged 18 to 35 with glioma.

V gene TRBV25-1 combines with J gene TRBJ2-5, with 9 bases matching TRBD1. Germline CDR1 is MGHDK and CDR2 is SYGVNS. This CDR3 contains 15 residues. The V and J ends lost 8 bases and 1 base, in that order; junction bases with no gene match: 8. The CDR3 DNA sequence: TGTGCCAGCCGGCGGGGGACAGGGATCCAAGAGACCCAGTACTTC. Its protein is CASRRGTGIQETQYF.

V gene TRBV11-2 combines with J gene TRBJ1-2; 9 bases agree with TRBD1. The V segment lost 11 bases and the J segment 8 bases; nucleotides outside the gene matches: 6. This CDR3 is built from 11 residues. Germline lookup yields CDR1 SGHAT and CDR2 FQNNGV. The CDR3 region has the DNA TGTGCCTGGGGACAGGGAGGCGGCTACACCTTC. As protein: CAWGQGGGYTF.

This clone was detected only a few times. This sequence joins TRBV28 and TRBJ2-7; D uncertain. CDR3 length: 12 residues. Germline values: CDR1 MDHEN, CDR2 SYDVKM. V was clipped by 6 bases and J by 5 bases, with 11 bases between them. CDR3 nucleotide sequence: TGTGCCAGCAGCCCACACCCGGACGAGCAGTACTTC. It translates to CASSPHPDEQYF.

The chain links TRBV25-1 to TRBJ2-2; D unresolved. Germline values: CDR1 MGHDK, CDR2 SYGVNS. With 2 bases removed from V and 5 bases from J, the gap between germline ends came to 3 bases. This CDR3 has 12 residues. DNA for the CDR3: TGTGCCAGCAGTGAAACGACCGGGGAGCTGTTTTTT. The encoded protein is CASSETTGELFF.

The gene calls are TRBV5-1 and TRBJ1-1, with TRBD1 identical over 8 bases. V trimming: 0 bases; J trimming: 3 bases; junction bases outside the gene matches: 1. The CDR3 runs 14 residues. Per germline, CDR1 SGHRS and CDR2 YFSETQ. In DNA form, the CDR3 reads TGCGCCAGCAGCTTGGGGGGACAGGACACTGAAGCTTTCTTT. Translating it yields CASSLGGQDTEAFF. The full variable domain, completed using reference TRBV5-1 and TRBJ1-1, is KAGVTQTPRYLIKTRGQQVTLSCSPISGHRSVSWYQQTPGQGLQFLFEYFSETQRNKGNFPGRFSGRQFSNSRSEMNVSTLELGDSALYLCASSLGGQDTEAFFGQGTRLTVV.

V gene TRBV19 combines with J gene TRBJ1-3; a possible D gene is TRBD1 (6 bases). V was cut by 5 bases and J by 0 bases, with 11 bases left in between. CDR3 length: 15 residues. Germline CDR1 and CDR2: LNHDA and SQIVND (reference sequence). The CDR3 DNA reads TGTGCCAGTAGTCTACAGGGAGTCTCTGGAAACACCATATATTTT. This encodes CASSLQGVSGNTIYF.

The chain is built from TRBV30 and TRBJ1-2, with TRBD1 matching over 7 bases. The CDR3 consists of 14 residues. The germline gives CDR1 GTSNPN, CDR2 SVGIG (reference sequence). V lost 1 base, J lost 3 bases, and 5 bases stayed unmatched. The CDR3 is CAWSASGGYYGYTF. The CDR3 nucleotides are TGTGCCTGGAGTGCTTCAGGGGGGTACTATGGCTACACCTTC.

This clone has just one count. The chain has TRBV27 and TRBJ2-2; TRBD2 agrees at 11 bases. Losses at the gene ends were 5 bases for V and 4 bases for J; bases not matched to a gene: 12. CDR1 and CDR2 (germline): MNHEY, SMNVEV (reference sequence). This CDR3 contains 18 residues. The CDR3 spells CASSPQVAGGPVTGELFF. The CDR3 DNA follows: TGTGCCAGCAGTCCCCAAGTAGCGGGAGGGCCAGTCACCGGGGAGCTGTTTTTT.

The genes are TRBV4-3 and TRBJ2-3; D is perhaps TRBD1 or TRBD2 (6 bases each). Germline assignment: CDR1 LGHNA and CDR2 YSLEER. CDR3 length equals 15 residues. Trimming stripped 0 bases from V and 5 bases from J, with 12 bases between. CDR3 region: CASSQDGGPGDTQYF. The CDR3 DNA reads TGCGCCAGCAGCCAAGACGGGGGCCCGGGAGATACGCAGTATTTT.

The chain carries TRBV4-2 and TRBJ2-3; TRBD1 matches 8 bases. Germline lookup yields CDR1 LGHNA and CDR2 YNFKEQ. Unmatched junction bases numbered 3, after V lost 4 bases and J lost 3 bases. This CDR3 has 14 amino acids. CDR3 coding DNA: TGTGCCAGCAGCCCAGGACAGGGAACAGATACGCAGTATTTT. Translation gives CASSPGQGTDTQYF.

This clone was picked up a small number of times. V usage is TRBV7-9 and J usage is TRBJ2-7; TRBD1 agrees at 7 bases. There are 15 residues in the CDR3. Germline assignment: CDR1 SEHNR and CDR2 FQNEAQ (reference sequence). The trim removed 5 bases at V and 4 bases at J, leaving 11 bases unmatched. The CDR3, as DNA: TGTGCCAGCAGCCACCGACAGGGTATGAGATACGAGCAGTACTTC. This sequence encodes CASSHRQGMRYEQYF.

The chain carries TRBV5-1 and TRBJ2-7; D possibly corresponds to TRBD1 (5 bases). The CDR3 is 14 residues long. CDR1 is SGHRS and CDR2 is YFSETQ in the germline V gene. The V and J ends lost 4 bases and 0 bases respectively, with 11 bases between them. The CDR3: CASSSTTGSYEQYF. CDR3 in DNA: TGCGCCAGCAGCAGCACTACAGGCTCCTACGAGCAGTACTTC.

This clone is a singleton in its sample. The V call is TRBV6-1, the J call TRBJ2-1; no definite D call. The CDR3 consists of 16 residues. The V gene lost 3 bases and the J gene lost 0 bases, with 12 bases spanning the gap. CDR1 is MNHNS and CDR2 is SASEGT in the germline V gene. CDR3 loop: CASSEALTSSYNEQFF. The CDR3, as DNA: TGTGCCAGCAGTGAGGCTTTAACGAGCTCCTACAATGAGCAGTTCTTC.

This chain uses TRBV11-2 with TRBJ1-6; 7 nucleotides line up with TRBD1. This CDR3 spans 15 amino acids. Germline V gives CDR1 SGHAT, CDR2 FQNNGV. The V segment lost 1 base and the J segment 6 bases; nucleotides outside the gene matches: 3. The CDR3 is CASSLVGTVNSPLHF. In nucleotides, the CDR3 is TGTGCCAGCAGCTTAGTGGGGACAGTTAATTCACCCCTCCACTTT.

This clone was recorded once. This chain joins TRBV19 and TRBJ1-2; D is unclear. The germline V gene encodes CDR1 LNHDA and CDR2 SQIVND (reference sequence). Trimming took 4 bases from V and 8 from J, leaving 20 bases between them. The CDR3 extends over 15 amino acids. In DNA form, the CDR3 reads TGTGCCAGTAGTACCTCTTCGGACCTACGGGGAGGCTACACCTTC. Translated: CASSTSSDLRGGYTF.

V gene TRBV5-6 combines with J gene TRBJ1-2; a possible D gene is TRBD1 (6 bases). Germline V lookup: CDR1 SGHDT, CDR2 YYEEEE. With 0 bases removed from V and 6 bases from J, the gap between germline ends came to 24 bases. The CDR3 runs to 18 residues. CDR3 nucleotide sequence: TGTGCCAGCAGCTTGGGGCCTCCAACAGGGTCCAACCTCAATGGCTACACCTTC. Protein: CASSLGPPTGSNLNGYTF.

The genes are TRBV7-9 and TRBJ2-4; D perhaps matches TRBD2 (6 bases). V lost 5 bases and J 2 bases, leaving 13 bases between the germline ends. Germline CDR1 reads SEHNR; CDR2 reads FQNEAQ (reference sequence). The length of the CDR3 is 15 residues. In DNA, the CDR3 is TGTGCCAGCAGCCCCCCGGGAGCCCCCAAAAACATTCAGTACTTC. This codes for CASSPPGAPKNIQYF. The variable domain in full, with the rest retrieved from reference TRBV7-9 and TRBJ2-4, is DTGVSQNPRHKITKRGQNVTFRCDPISEHNRLYWYRQTLGQGPEFLTYFQNEAQLEKSRLLSDRFSAERPKGSFSTLEIQRTEQGDSAMYLCASSPPGAPKNIQYFGAGTRLSVL.